This T cell receptor (beta chain) came from a study of beta chain features in type 1 diabetes. Findings of the study overall: Among patients, naive, central memory and Treg TCRB repertoires appeared more similar than among healthy donors. VDJ junctions in type 1 diabetes patients carried more deletions and fewer insertions.

This clone was seen a few times. Its specificity is unknown. Since all of the isolated RNA was reverse transcribed, expressed TCRB transcripts were what got sequenced. The table came from immunoSEQ multiplex PCR; TCRdb's copy has only in-frame clones and leaves some out. The sample yields around 330,000 clones, approximately 9.9% seen once. Germline CDR1 and CDR2: LNHNV and YYDKDF (reference sequence). The CDR3 covers 12 residues. Trimming cost V 4 bases and J 3 bases, with 7 bases left between them. This sequence joins TRBV15 and TRBJ2-7, with D tentatively TRBD2 (5 bases). Sample: naive CD4+ T cells from blood. The TCR was taken from a woman aged 25 to 39 in good health. The CDR3 region has the DNA TGTGCCACCAGCATCGGACTCTACGAGCAGTACTTC. Its protein product is CATSIGLYEQYF.